Listed below are T cell receptor beta chains from one sample, sequenced in a study of a mutant IDH1 vaccine in newly diagnosed glioma. No cognate antigen is known for these TCRs. Here immunoSEQ multiplex PCR was the method, and the copy in TCRdb shows in-frame clones only, minus some. The sample carries 35,000 or so clones, about 86% recorded once. The input for sequencing was PBMCs, taken from a glioma patient whose treatment included an IDH1 peptide vaccine. The receptors shown here come from a young man with glioma. The CDR3 runs from the conserved cysteine through the conserved F or W. The D gene is left open where the match is weak. Only part of the rows carry a size: once, few, many, or a class if the clone is expanded.

D gene: NA; clone size: NA; J gene: TRBJ2-7; CDR3 length: 20; V gene: TRBV27; CDR3 protein: CASSNWGEARGGLPTYEQYF; CDR3 DNA: TGTGCCAGCAGCAATTGGGGGGAGGCCAGGGGGGGCCTCCCTACCTACGAGCAGTACTTC
D gene: NA; clone size: once; J gene: TRBJ2-2; CDR3 length: 16; V gene: TRBV29-1; CDR3 protein: CSVIIGVGATTGELFF; CDR3 DNA: TGCAGCGTTATTATAGGGGTGGGGGCCACCACCGGGGAGCTGTTTTTT
D gene: NA; clone size: NA; J gene: TRBJ1-5; CDR3 length: 13; V gene: TRBV6-6; CDR3 protein: CASSYLLEQPQHF; CDR3 DNA: TGTGCCAGCAGTTATCTCTTGGAACAGCCCCAGCATTTT
D gene: NA; clone size: NA; J gene: TRBJ2-3; CDR3 length: 12; V gene: TRBV7-9; CDR3 protein: CASSFGTDTQYF; CDR3 DNA: TGTGCCAGCAGCTTTGGGACAGATACGCAGTATTTT
D gene: TRBD1; clone size: NA; J gene: TRBJ1-3; CDR3 length: 16; V gene: TRBV5-1; CDR3 protein: CASSLEGQGLGNTIYF; CDR3 DNA: TGCGCCAGCAGCTTGGAGGGACAGGGACTTGGAAACACCATATATTTT
D gene: TRBD1; clone size: NA; J gene: TRBJ2-7; CDR3 length: 15; V gene: TRBV11-2; CDR3 protein: CASSLQVDRGSEQYF; CDR3 DNA: TGTGCCAGCAGCCTTCAAGTAGACAGGGGGAGCGAGCAGTACTTC
D gene: NA; clone size: NA; J gene: TRBJ2-3; CDR3 length: 13; V gene: TRBV30; CDR3 protein: CAWSRTLQDTQYF; CDR3 DNA: TGTGCCTGGAGTCGGACTCTTCAAGATACGCAGTATTTT
D gene: NA; clone size: NA; J gene: TRBJ1-5; CDR3 length: 14; V gene: TRBV4-1; CDR3 protein: CASSQESGSKPQHF; CDR3 DNA: TGCGCCAGCAGCCAAGAGTCCGGGAGTAAGCCCCAGCATTTT
D gene: TRBD1; clone size: NA; J gene: TRBJ2-2; CDR3 length: 13; V gene: TRBV30; CDR3 protein: CAFGQGNTGELFF; CDR3 DNA: TGTGCCTTTGGACAGGGCAACACCGGGGAGCTGTTTTTT
D gene: NA; clone size: NA; J gene: TRBJ2-7; CDR3 length: 12; V gene: TRBV7-9; CDR3 protein: CASSLDHYEQYF; CDR3 DNA: TGTGCCAGCAGCTTAGATCATTACGAGCAGTACTTC
D gene: NA; clone size: NA; J gene: TRBJ1-1; CDR3 length: 12; V gene: TRBV5-6; CDR3 protein: CASSLGDLEAFF; CDR3 DNA: TGTGCCAGCAGCTTGGGAGATCTTGAAGCTTTCTTT
D gene: NA; clone size: NA; J gene: TRBJ2-2; CDR3 length: 13; V gene: TRBV19; CDR3 protein: CASRTGTTGELFF; CDR3 DNA: TGTGCCAGTAGGACAGGCACCACCGGGGAGCTGTTTTTT
D gene: NA; clone size: once; J gene: TRBJ2-3; CDR3 length: 12; V gene: TRBV7-9; CDR3 protein: CASSPLGDTQYF; CDR3 DNA: TGTGCCAGCAGCCCCCTAGGAGATACGCAGTATTTT
D gene: TRBD1; clone size: NA; J gene: TRBJ1-4; CDR3 length: 14; V gene: TRBV29-1; CDR3 protein: CSVGGTGPNEKLFF; CDR3 DNA: TGCAGCGTTGGCGGGACAGGGCCTAATGAAAAACTGTTTTTT
D gene: NA; clone size: NA; J gene: TRBJ2-2; CDR3 length: 16; V gene: TRBV18; CDR3 protein: CASSPPTTAGTGELFF; CDR3 DNA: TGTGCCAGCTCACCACCTACCACCGCGGGGACCGGGGAGCTGTTTTTT
D gene: TRBD1; clone size: NA; J gene: TRBJ2-7; CDR3 length: 14; V gene: TRBV5-1; CDR3 protein: CASSHRQGSYEQYF; CDR3 DNA: TGCGCCAGCAGCCACCGACAGGGATCCTACGAGCAGTACTTC
D gene: NA; clone size: NA; J gene: TRBJ2-5; CDR3 length: 15; V gene: TRBV6-1; CDR3 protein: CASSDTSGAQETQYF; CDR3 DNA: TGTGCCAGCAGTGACACCTCAGGGGCCCAAGAGACCCAGTACTTC
D gene: TRBD2; clone size: NA; J gene: TRBJ2-7; CDR3 length: 15; V gene: TRBV19; CDR3 protein: CASSTTSGTVYEQYF; CDR3 DNA: TGTGCCAGTAGTACGACTAGCGGGACAGTCTACGAGCAGTACTTC
D gene: NA; clone size: NA; J gene: TRBJ2-7; CDR3 length: 13; V gene: TRBV5-1; CDR3 protein: CASSSGQPYEQYF; CDR3 DNA: TGCGCCAGCAGCTCCGGACAGCCCTACGAGCAGTACTTC
D gene: TRBD1; clone size: NA; J gene: TRBJ2-1; CDR3 length: 14; V gene: TRBV29-1; CDR3 protein: CSVTGTVGMDEQFF; CDR3 DNA: TGCAGCGTTACCGGGACAGTAGGAATGGATGAGCAGTTCTTC
D gene: NA; clone size: NA; J gene: TRBJ1-5; CDR3 length: 14; V gene: TRBV6-1; CDR3 protein: CASSRGGDYQPQHF; CDR3 DNA: TGTGCCAGCAGCCGGGGAGGGGATTATCAGCCCCAGCATTTT
D gene: NA; clone size: NA; J gene: TRBJ2-3; CDR3 length: 13; V gene: TRBV2; CDR3 protein: CASSVVGADTQYF; CDR3 DNA: TGTGCCAGCAGTGTTGTTGGGGCAGATACGCAGTATTTT
D gene: TRBD1; clone size: NA; J gene: TRBJ1-1; CDR3 length: 13; V gene: TRBV28; CDR3 protein: CASRGQRNTEAFF; CDR3 DNA: TGTGCCAGCAGGGGACAGAGGAACACTGAAGCTTTCTTT
D gene: NA; clone size: NA; J gene: TRBJ1-4; CDR3 length: 14; V gene: TRBV30; CDR3 protein: CACQTGILLEKLFF; CDR3 DNA: TGTGCCTGCCAAACGGGGATCCTGCTTGAAAAACTGTTTTTT
D gene: NA; clone size: few; J gene: TRBJ2-1; CDR3 length: 15; V gene: TRBV6-5; CDR3 protein: CASSDVGAAHNEQFF; CDR3 DNA: TGTGCCAGCAGCGACGTGGGCGCCGCCCACAATGAGCAGTTCTTC
D gene: NA; clone size: NA; J gene: TRBJ1-3; CDR3 length: 15; V gene: TRBV5-5; CDR3 protein: CASSFFRDSGNTIYF; CDR3 DNA: TGTGCCAGCAGCTTCTTTCGGGACTCTGGAAACACCATATATTTT
D gene: NA; clone size: once; J gene: TRBJ2-1; CDR3 length: 13; V gene: TRBV6-5; CDR3 protein: CASSPNGARGQFF; CDR3 DNA: TGTGCCAGCAGCCCCAATGGGGCCCGCGGGCAGTTCTTC
D gene: NA; clone size: once; J gene: TRBJ2-3; CDR3 length: 13; V gene: TRBV2; CDR3 protein: CASSEGVADTQYF; CDR3 DNA: TGTGCCAGCAGTGAGGGGGTTGCAGATACGCAGTATTTT
D gene: NA; clone size: NA; J gene: TRBJ2-5; CDR3 length: 15; V gene: TRBV6-5; CDR3 protein: CASSFQTDGGETQYF; CDR3 DNA: TGTGCCAGCAGTTTCCAGACGGACGGTGGAGAGACCCAGTACTTC
D gene: TRBD2; clone size: NA; J gene: TRBJ2-3; CDR3 length: 14; V gene: TRBV7-3; CDR3 protein: CASSPGLAGGSQYF; CDR3 DNA: TGTGCCAGCAGCCCGGGACTAGCGGGAGGTTCGCAGTATTTT
D gene: NA; clone size: NA; J gene: TRBJ2-7; CDR3 length: 16; V gene: TRBV5-4; CDR3 protein: CASSTLGAGYLNEQYF; CDR3 DNA: TGTGCCAGCAGCACCTTAGGAGCGGGTTATTTAAACGAGCAGTACTTC
D gene: TRBD1; clone size: NA; J gene: TRBJ1-5; CDR3 length: 15; V gene: TRBV7-9; CDR3 protein: CASSLGTGGNQPQHF; CDR3 DNA: TGTGCCAGCAGCTTAGGCACAGGGGGTAATCAGCCCCAGCATTTT
D gene: NA; clone size: once; J gene: TRBJ1-1; CDR3 length: 14; V gene: TRBV5-1; CDR3 protein: CASSLRGGSTEAFF; CDR3 DNA: TGCGCCAGCAGCCTGCGGGGGGGGAGTACTGAAGCTTTCTTT